A single sample is the source of the 32 T cell receptor beta chains below, sequenced in a study of T cell clusters in autoimmune cytopenias. Multiplex touch-down PCR amplified TRB using TRB-A and TRB-B pools in one tube. TCRdb reanalyzed the multiplex PCR reads, giving one entry per CDR3 protein sequence and no DNA. The clone table shows some 7,400 distinct CDR3 sequences, with the ten largest holding about 22%. TRB was amplified from roughly 270 ng of peripheral blood genomic DNA per sample. The same sample was also used in a study of T cell repertoires in aging, cancer and after chemotherapy.

Sequencing was performed on peripheral blood. The source of these receptors is a human donor in good health.

V and J are TRBV18 and TRBJ1-1; TCRdb proposes TRBD1, but this gene call is untestable without DNA. This CDR3 is 14 amino acids long. Germline V gene data show CDR1 as KGHSH and CDR2 as LQKENI. CDR3 in amino acids: CASSPVGTNTEAFF.

Judged by frequency, this clonotype is medium-sized. The V and J genes are TRBV19 and TRBJ1-4; no DNA is available, so the TRBD1 call from TCRdb remains unchecked. The germline gives CDR1 LNHDA, CDR2 SQIVND (reference sequence). This CDR3 contains 16 residues. This chain's CDR3 is CASSRPPGQGVEKLFF.

This clonotype ranks as medium-sized in terms of frequency. The chain couples TRBV15 to TRBJ2-4. CDR3 length: 15 amino acids. Germline-derived CDR1 and CDR2 are LNHNV and YYDKDF (reference sequence). This chain's CDR3 is CATSTNRVAKNIQYF.

V is TRBV5-4 and J is TRBJ2-3; the TRBD2 assignment by TCRdb is unverifiable without DNA. Germline V gene data show CDR1 as SGHNT and CDR2 as YYREEE (reference sequence). This CDR3 contains 15 residues. The CDR3: CASSFRGRGPDTQYF.

The chain employs TRBV5-5 and TRBJ2-3; TCRdb's D gene call, TRBD1, goes unchecked for lack of DNA. CDR1 and CDR2 from the germline V gene are SGHKS and YYEKEE (reference sequence). This CDR3 is built from 14 residues. CDR3 region: CASSLGGQGDTQYF.

The rearrangement links TRBV15 to TRBJ1-6; checking the TCRdb D call of TRBD1 is not possible without DNA. The CDR3 is 13 residues long. Germline values: CDR1 LNHNV, CDR2 YYDKDF (reference sequence). The CDR3 sequence: CAAGGQGGSPLHF.

The rearrangement links TRBV5-1 to TRBJ2-3; the TRBD1 assignment by TCRdb is unverifiable without DNA. From germline, CDR1 is SGHRS and CDR2 YFSETQ. CDR3 size: 14 residues. This CDR3 is CASSRDPMADTQYF.

The chain employs TRBV20-1 and TRBJ2-5; the TRBD1 assignment by TCRdb is unverifiable without DNA. Germline V lookup: CDR1 DFQATT, CDR2 SNEGSKA (reference sequence). The CDR3 spans 12 residues. The chain's CDR3 is CSAPVFQETQYF.

The chain employs TRBV7-6 and TRBJ2-7. This CDR3 spans 13 amino acids. Germline CDR1 reads SGHVS; CDR2 reads FNYEAQ. CDR3 protein: CASSSGRIYEQYF.

The J gene is TRBJ2-7, the V gene TRBV18; TCRdb gives TRBD2 as the D gene, but with no DNA this cannot be confirmed. The V gene's germline CDR1 is KGHSH and CDR2 LQKENI. The CDR3 has 12 amino acids. CDR3 protein: CASSPEGYEQYF.

The chain links TRBV5-5 to TRBJ2-2. Per germline, CDR1 SGHKS and CDR2 YYEKEE (reference sequence). The CDR3 extends over 13 amino acids. The CDR3 is CASSLVVSGELFF.

This clonotype is deemed large by its frequency. This CDR3 is CSVRTGGFYEQYF. The chain carries TRBV29-1 and TRBJ2-7; no DNA is available, so the TRBD1 call from TCRdb remains unchecked. CDR1 is SQVTM, CDR2 ANQGSEA, per germline. CDR3 length: 13 amino acids.

The CDR3 is CASSPNLPYEQYF. V is TRBV18 and J is TRBJ2-7. Germline V gene sequence: CDR1 KGHSH, CDR2 LQKENI. The CDR3 is 13 amino acids.

The rearrangement joins TRBV6-5 to TRBJ1-6; TCRdb gives TRBD1 as the D gene, but with no DNA this cannot be confirmed. CDR1 is MNHEY and CDR2 is SVGAGI in the germline V gene. The CDR3 spans 14 residues. The CDR3 protein is CASWKGQQNSPLHF.

This chain joins TRBV5-1 and TRBJ2-7. Germline V gene lookup returns CDR1 SGHRS and CDR2 YFSETQ. This CDR3 is 13 amino acids long. CDR3: CASSLDRGYEQYF.

The chain carries TRBV27 and TRBJ1-2; TCRdb lists TRBD1, though no DNA is available to test this call. The CDR3 consists of 14 residues. Germline values: CDR1 MNHEY, CDR2 SMNVEV (reference sequence). CDR3 sequence reads: CASSPLDRDYGYTF.

The chain uses TRBV6-5 and TRBJ1-2; with no DNA, the TCRdb D assignment of TRBD1 cannot be verified. The germline V gene encodes CDR1 MNHEY and CDR2 SVGAGI. The CDR3 has 14 residues. The CDR3 protein is CASSIQGFGYGYTF.

The V call is TRBV30, the J call TRBJ1-4. Per germline, CDR1 GTSNPN and CDR2 SVGIG (reference sequence). The length of the CDR3 is 12 residues. This CDR3 is CAWSPQNEKLFF.

The chain carries TRBV10-2 and TRBJ2-7; TCRdb lists TRBD1, though no DNA is available to test this call. CDR1 is WSHSY, CDR2 SAAADI, per germline. CDR3 length: 17 residues. The CDR3 here is CASSEGLSRGYGDEQYF.

This clonotype shows up as medium-sized (0.01 to 0.1%) by frequency. J is TRBJ2-1 and V is TRBV19. This CDR3 is 16 amino acids long. CDR1 is LNHDA, CDR2 SQIVND, per germline (reference sequence). The CDR3 loop is CASSIGWGSSYNEQFF.

The J gene is TRBJ2-5, the V gene TRBV12-5; TCRdb's D call, TRBD1, is unchecked because there is no DNA. Per the germline V gene, CDR1 is LGHNT and CDR2 is FRNRAP. The CDR3 totals 14 residues. The CDR3 protein is CASADPGDPETQYF.

The chain employs TRBV15 and TRBJ2-1. Germline V gene data show CDR1 as LNHNV and CDR2 as YYDKDF (reference sequence). The CDR3 covers 11 residues. CDR3: CATSLGNEQFF.

V usage is TRBV5-4 and J usage is TRBJ1-2; TCRdb's assignment of TRBD1 cannot be checked, as there is no DNA. Germline-derived CDR1 and CDR2 are SGHNT and YYREEE (reference sequence). The CDR3 has 15 residues. CDR3 in amino acids: CASSFLEQGALSYTF.

The rearrangement joins TRBV29-1 to TRBJ1-1. This CDR3 spans 15 amino acids. Germline lookup yields CDR1 SQVTM and CDR2 ANQGSEA. The CDR3: CSVEPRFSRDTEAFF.

The chain joins TRBV6-4 to TRBJ1-1; TCRdb's D call, TRBD1, is unchecked because there is no DNA. CDR1 is MRHNA and CDR2 is SNTAGT in the germline V gene. The CDR3 loop spans 15 amino acids. CDR3 sequence: CASSSGTGGFTEAFF.

The V call is TRBV30, the J call TRBJ2-6; with no DNA, the TCRdb D assignment of TRBD1 cannot be verified. Looked up from germline, CDR1 is GTSNPN and CDR2 is SVGIG (reference sequence). The CDR3 is made up of 15 amino acids. CDR3 amino acids: CAWLGGLAGANVLTF.

The chain links TRBV5-1 to TRBJ2-6. The CDR3 consists of 15 residues. CDR1 is SGHRS, CDR2 YFSETQ, per germline. The CDR3 protein is CASSLEVDGANVLTF.

The chain combines TRBV18 with TRBJ2-5; the D call from TCRdb, TRBD1, cannot be confirmed without DNA. There are 13 residues in the CDR3. From germline, CDR1 is KGHSH and CDR2 LQKENI. The CDR3: CASSPVGGETQYF.

V usage is TRBV5-4 and J usage is TRBJ2-2. Germline CDR1 SGHNT, CDR2 YYREEE (reference sequence). CDR3 length: 14 amino acids. CDR3 residues: CASSLGRNTGELFF.

The chain has TRBV12-3 or TRBV12-4 and TRBJ1-5; the TCRdb D gene call, TRBD1, has no DNA to confirm it. The CDR3 has 13 residues. The CDR3 sequence is CASSQGARKPQHF.

The chain links TRBV6-5 to TRBJ1-6; TCRdb's D call of TRBD1 is untestable without DNA. The CDR3 loop spans 16 amino acids. Germline CDR1 is MNHEY and CDR2 is SVGAGI. The CDR3: CASSERDTSYNSPLHF.

This clonotype is labeled medium-sized (0.01 to 0.1%) based on frequency. The chain joins TRBV6-5 to TRBJ2-1; TCRdb picks TRBD2, but there is no DNA to check that call. This CDR3 region has 11 residues. CDR1 and CDR2 (germline): MNHEY, SVGAGI. The chain's CDR3 is CASTQRDEQFF.